These 26 T cell receptor beta chains were sequenced from one sample in a study of human T cells and chemical hapten exposure. The time point is: healthy volunteer bleed at 6 weeks. Total RNA was extracted from unfractionated whole blood. TCRdb passed the RACE reads through MiXCR, listing each CDR3 protein once. The data contain fewer than 100,000 distinct CDR3 sequences, around 9.4% of them seen just once; the ten biggest clones take up roughly 1.6%. The material sequenced was whole blood. These receptors came from a female donor in good health. Some clones in this sample may be carry-over from other donors' samples.

The chain couples TRBV7-9 to TRBJ1-6; 8 positions match TRBD1. Germline assignment: CDR1 SEHNR and CDR2 FQNEAQ (reference sequence). The CDR3 runs to 16 residues. The trim removed 2 bases at V and 0 bases at J, leaving 0 bases unmatched. CDR3 DNA: TGTGCCAGCAGCTTAACAGGGGGCTCCTATAATTCACCCCTCCACTTT. This codes for CASSLTGGSYNSPLHF.

Many counts were recorded for this clonotype. The rearrangement joins TRBV12-3 or TRBV12-4 to TRBJ1-1; weak D call: TRBD1 (6 bases). The CDR3 runs 16 residues. The V gene lost 1 base and the J gene lost 5 bases, with 17 bases spanning the gap. CDR3 in DNA: TGTGCCAGCAGTTTAGATCCGGGGTTAAGGGGGACTGAAGCTTTCTTT. This translates into CASSLDPGLRGTEAFF.

This clonotype was detected only a few times. The CDR3 protein is CATTRGDRNSGNTIYF. As DNA, the CDR3 is TGTGCCACCACCCGGGGCGATCGGAACTCTGGAAACACCATATATTTT. The rearrangement uses TRBV15 and TRBJ1-3; the D gene is possibly TRBD1 (5 bases). Germline V gene lookup returns CDR1 LNHNV and CDR2 YYDKDF (reference sequence). V was pared by 7 bases and J by 0 bases, with 16 bases between. The CDR3 contains 16 residues.

This clonotype was counted between two and nine times. The CDR3 DNA reads TGTGCCAGCAGCTTAGAAGCTGTTCCCCGGACCGGGGAGCTGTTTTTT. Encoded protein: CASSLEAVPRTGELFF. The V call is TRBV11-1, the J call TRBJ2-2; D ambiguous. V lost 1 base, J lost 5 bases, and 14 bases lay in between. This CDR3 contains 16 residues. In germline, CDR1 is SGHAT, CDR2 FQDESV (reference sequence).

This clonotype was counted a few times. This chain links TRBV29-1 with TRBJ1-1; D unresolved. CDR3 length: 8 residues. In germline, CDR1 is SQVTM, CDR2 ANQGSEA. The ends were cut back, 0 bases at V and 10 bases at J, with 0 bases in the middle. The DNA of the CDR3 is TGCAGCGTTGAAGAAGCTTTCTTT. Protein sequence: CSVEEAFF.

As regards this clonotype: This clone may be a read error of a much larger clone one base away. The V and J genes are TRBV25-1 and TRBJ1-6; D is perhaps TRBD1 (5 bases). The germline V gene encodes CDR1 MGHDK and CDR2 SYGVNS. The CDR3 spans 15 residues. V dropped 5 bases and J dropped 7 bases, with 15 bases sitting between them. The CDR3 reads CASSIGTSVNSPLHF. The DNA for the CDR3 is TGTGCCAGCAGTATCGGGACGTCGGTCAATTCACCCCTCCACTTT.

This clonotype came up many times. The chain recombines TRBV12-3 or TRBV12-4 with TRBJ2-3, with a weak D call TRBD2 (5 bases). The CDR3 covers 15 residues. The V and J ends lost 6 bases and 3 bases respectively, with 16 bases between them. The CDR3 spells CASSPRPGWTDTQYF. The CDR3 DNA reads as TGTGCCAGCAGCCCCCGGCCGGGGTGGACAGATACGCAGTATTTT.

This clonotype was recorded a few times. The chain recombines TRBV2 with TRBJ2-7; D assignment may be TRBD1 or TRBD2 (6 bases each). CDR3 length equals 16 residues. Germline CDR1 reads SNHLY; CDR2 reads FYNNEI. Trimming pared 3 bases from V and 0 bases from J, leaving 15 bases between. CDR3 DNA sequence: TGTGCCAGCAGTGAGGGGGTCGGGGGCGGCTCCTACGAGCAGTACTTC. Protein product: CASSEGVGGGSYEQYF.

This clonotype showed up just a few times. This CDR3 reads CASSLGQGAQHF. The CDR3 nucleotides read TGTGCCAGCAGTTTGGGACAGGGGGCTCAGCATTTT. The chain combines TRBV12-3 or TRBV12-4 with TRBJ1-5, with TRBD1 matching 12 bases. The trim removed 3 bases at V and 13 bases at J, leaving 1 base unmatched. The CDR3 has 12 residues.

This clonotype was counted only a few times. This chain links TRBV6-6 with TRBJ1-1; D gene uncertain. This CDR3 contains 14 residues. V lost 6 bases and J 5 bases, leaving 16 bases between the germline ends. CDR1 is MNHNY and CDR2 is SVGAGI in the germline V gene (reference sequence). The CDR3 region has the DNA TGTGCCAGCAGCCTTTTAATAGGCGGGACTGAAGCTTTCTTT. This translates into CASSLLIGGTEAFF.

This clonotype was seen many times. V gene TRBV27 combines with J gene TRBJ1-1, with D uncertain. Germline CDR1 reads MNHEY; CDR2 reads SMNVEV (reference sequence). The V gene lost 10 bases and the J gene lost 3 bases, with 21 bases spanning the gap. The CDR3 spans 15 residues. CDR3 amino acids: CATFRERPHYTEAFF. The CDR3 coding sequence is TGTGCCACCTTCCGGGAGCGCCCCCATTACACTGAAGCTTTCTTT.

This clonotype was counted many times. The chain uses TRBV24-1 and TRBJ2-2, with 8 bases identical to TRBD1. The ends lost 4 bases at V and 3 bases at J; junction bases unmatched: 3. Germline V gives CDR1 KGHDR, CDR2 SFDVKD. This CDR3 comprises 15 residues. The CDR3, as DNA: TGTGCCACCAGTGACGGGACAGGACACACCGGGGAGCTGTTTTTT. This gives the protein CATSDGTGHTGELFF.

With regard to this clonotype: One junction end disagrees with the germline gene, perhaps due to a read error. CDR3 residues: CASSLVTYSYNSPLNF. In nucleotides, the CDR3 is TGTGCCAGCAGCTTAGTTACCTACTCCTATAATTCACCCCTCAACTTT. The gene calls are TRBV7-9 and TRBJ1-6; no clear D. The CDR3 consists of 16 residues. The germline CDR1 and CDR2 sequences are SEHNR and FQNEAQ (reference sequence).

This clonotype was observed many times. This sequence joins TRBV7-9 and TRBJ1-1, with a tentative D call TRBD1 (6 bases). CDR1 is SEHNR and CDR2 is FQNEAQ in the germline V gene (reference sequence). Trimming shortened V by 1 base and J by 1 base, and 7 bases separated the two germline ends. There are 14 residues in the CDR3. The CDR3 sequence is CASSLVQGNTEAFF. DNA of the CDR3: TGTGCCAGCAGCTTAGTACAGGGGAACACTGAAGCTTTCTTT. The whole variable domain, filled in from reference TRBV7-9 and TRBJ1-1, reads DTGVSQNPRHKITKRGQNVTFRCDPISEHNRLYWYRQTLGQGPEFLTYFQNEAQLEKSRLLSDRFSAERPKGSFSTLEIQRTEQGDSAMYLCASSLVQGNTEAFFGQGTRLTVV.

This clonotype has more than one count but fewer than ten. The chain employs TRBV28 and TRBJ1-5, with unresolved D. V lost 4 bases, J lost 7 bases, and 8 bases lay in between. Germline CDR1 reads MDHEN; CDR2 reads SYDVKM. The CDR3 length is 12 residues. CDR3 DNA: TGTGCCAGCAGTTCCCTATCCCAGCCCCAGCATTTT. This sequence encodes CASSSLSQPQHF.

This sequence joins TRBV20-1 and TRBJ2-7; D is unclear. This CDR3 is 15 amino acids long. V lost 3 bases and J lost 0, with 15 bases in between. The V gene's germline CDR1 is DFQATT and CDR2 SNEGSKA (reference sequence). The CDR3 protein is CSARLPWRSSYEQYF. The CDR3 coding sequence is TGCAGTGCTAGGCTTCCTTGGCGAAGCTCCTACGAGCAGTACTTC.

This clonotype was counted a few times. This sequence joins TRBV5-1 and TRBJ2-5, with 10 nucleotides matching TRBD2. This CDR3 spans 15 amino acids. Trimming removed 4 bases from V and 3 bases from J; junction bases left unmatched: 6. CDR1 and CDR2 (germline): SGHRS, YFSETQ. In DNA form, the CDR3 reads TGCGCCAGCAGCCCGACGGGGACTAGCGAAGAGACCCAGTACTTC. Protein sequence: CASSPTGTSEETQYF. Supplemented by reference TRBV5-1 and TRBJ2-5, the full variable domain reads KAGVTQTPRYLIKTRGQQVTLSCSPISGHRSVSWYQQTPGQGLQFLFEYFSETQRNKGNFPGRFSGRQFSNSRSEMNVSTLELGDSALYLCASSPTGTSEETQYFGPGTRLLVL.

This clonotype came up many times. One junction end disagrees with the germline gene, perhaps due to a read error. This chain connects TRBV19 to TRBJ1-1; D remains unclear. This CDR3 is 13 amino acids long. Germline loops: CDR1 LNHDA, CDR2 SQIVND (reference sequence). This chain's CDR3 is CASSIDRKAANIF. Here the CDR3 DNA reads TGTGCCAGTAGTATAGATCGTAAGGCCGCCAATATCTTT.

The chain employs TRBV29-1 and TRBJ1-1; D is perhaps TRBD1 (6 bases). The CDR3 extends over 14 amino acids. Germline V lookup: CDR1 SQVTM, CDR2 ANQGSEA. The V end lost 3 bases, the J end lost 5 bases, and 16 bases lay between the germline ends. The CDR3 nucleotides are TGCAGCGTTGATAAATCAGGGGCTGGAACTGAAGCTTTCTTT. Translation: CSVDKSGAGTEAFF.

In its sample, this clonotype was seen once. This may stem from a read error, because a much larger clone lies one nucleotide away. The chain is built from TRBV4-1 and TRBJ1-6, with TRBD1 as a possible D gene (6 bases). The CDR3 has 18 residues. The V gene's germline CDR1 is MGHRA and CDR2 YSYEKL. Trimming removed 1 base at V and 7 bases at J, with 20 bases between. CDR3 nucleotides: TGCGCCAGCAGCCAAGTACTACCACAGGCAGGGGTAAATTCACCCCTCCACTTT. It codes for CASSQVLPQAGVNSPLHF.

The sample holds many counts of this clonotype. The genes are TRBV7-2 and TRBJ1-4, with D possibly being TRBD1 (6 bases). The CDR3 runs 15 residues. CDR1 SGHTA and CDR2 FQGNSA come from the germline V gene. V lost 1 base to trimming and J lost 6 bases, with 12 bases between them. CDR3 region: CASSLGGGWDEKLFF. The CDR3, as DNA: TGTGCCAGCAGCTTAGGTGGGGGCTGGGATGAAAAACTGTTTTTT.

The chain combines TRBV6-2 or TRBV6-3 with TRBJ1-6; 7 bases agree with TRBD1. CDR3 length: 16 amino acids. V trimming: 8 bases; J trimming: 0 bases; junction bases outside the gene matches: 7. The germline gives CDR1 MNHEY, CDR2 SVGEGT. CDR3 in DNA: TGTGCCAGCTGCCCGGACAGGAGCTCCTATAATTCACCCCTCCACTTT. It encodes CASCPDRSSYNSPLHF.

This clonotype was seen ten or more times. The genes are TRBV6-5 and TRBJ1-1; no reliable D call. Per the germline V gene, CDR1 is MNHEY and CDR2 is SVGAGI. The CDR3 runs 15 residues. V was clipped by 0 bases and J by 5 bases, with 13 bases between them. The CDR3: CASSYSSVFGTEAFF. The CDR3 DNA sequence: TGTGCCAGCAGTTACTCGTCGGTCTTTGGAACTGAAGCTTTCTTT.

This clonotype was counted only a few times. The gene calls are TRBV6-1 and TRBJ2-7, with 9 positions matching TRBD1. The junction had 8 bases not matched to a gene; V was cut back by 5 bases and J by 3 bases. Germline CDR1 is MNHNS and CDR2 is SASEGT. This CDR3 has 15 amino acids. The CDR3 DNA reads TGTGCCAGCAGTCAGACAGGGGGTATGGTCTACGAGCAGTACTTC. Translation: CASSQTGGMVYEQYF.

This clonotype came up a few times. The chain combines TRBV7-7 with TRBJ2-5; the match to TRBD1 covers 10 bases. The CDR3 is 16 amino acids. Germline lookup yields CDR1 SSHAT and CDR2 FNYEAQ (reference sequence). V dropped 5 bases and J dropped 1; count of bases not matched to a gene: 7. In DNA, the CDR3 is TGTGCCAGCAGCCGGACAGGGGGTTCCTTCCAAGAGACCCAGTACTTC. Encoded protein: CASSRTGGSFQETQYF.

The sample holds many counts of this clonotype. The chain is built from TRBV13 and TRBJ2-7; no definite D call. This CDR3 region has 14 residues. The V and J ends lost 5 bases and 2 bases respectively, with 13 bases between them. Looked up from germline, CDR1 is PRHDT and CDR2 is FYEKMQ (reference sequence). The CDR3 loop is CASSPGESTYEQYF. For the CDR3, the DNA is TGTGCCAGCAGCCCAGGCGAGAGTACCTACGAGCAGTACTTC.